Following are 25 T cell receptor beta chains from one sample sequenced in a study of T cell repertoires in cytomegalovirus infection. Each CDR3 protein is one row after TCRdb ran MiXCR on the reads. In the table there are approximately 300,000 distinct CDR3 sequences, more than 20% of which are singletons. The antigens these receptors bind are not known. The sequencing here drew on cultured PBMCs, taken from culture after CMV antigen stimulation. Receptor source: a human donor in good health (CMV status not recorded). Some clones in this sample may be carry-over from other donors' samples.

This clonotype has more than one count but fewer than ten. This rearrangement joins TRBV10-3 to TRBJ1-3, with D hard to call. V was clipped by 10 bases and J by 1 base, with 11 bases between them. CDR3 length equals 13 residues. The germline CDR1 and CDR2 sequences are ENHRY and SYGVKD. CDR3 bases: TGTGCCACCGTAGGCCTTTCTGGAAACACCATATATTTT. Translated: CATVGLSGNTIYF.

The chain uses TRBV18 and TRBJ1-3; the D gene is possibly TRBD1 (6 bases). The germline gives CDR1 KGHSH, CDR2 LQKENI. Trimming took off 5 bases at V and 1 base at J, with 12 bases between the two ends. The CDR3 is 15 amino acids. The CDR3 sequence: CASSTGQPSGNTIYF. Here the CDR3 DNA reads TGTGCCAGCTCAACAGGACAGCCATCTGGAAACACCATATATTTT.

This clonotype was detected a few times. For the CDR3, the DNA is TGTGCCAGCAGCTTTATCGGAGCGAAGAAACTGTTTTTT. Its translation is CASSFIGAKKLFF. The genes are TRBV11-2 and TRBJ1-4; D is undetermined. V shed 3 bases and J shed 11 bases, with 13 bases lying between them. From germline, CDR1 is SGHAT and CDR2 FQNNGV. The CDR3 runs 13 residues.

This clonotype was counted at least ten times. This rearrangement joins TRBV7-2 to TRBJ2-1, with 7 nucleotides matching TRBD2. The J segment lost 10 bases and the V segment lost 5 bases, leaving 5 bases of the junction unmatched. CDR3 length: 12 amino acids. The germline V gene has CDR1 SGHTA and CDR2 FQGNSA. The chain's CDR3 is CASSPTSFEQFF. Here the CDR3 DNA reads TGTGCCAGCAGCCCGACTAGCTTCGAGCAGTTCTTC.

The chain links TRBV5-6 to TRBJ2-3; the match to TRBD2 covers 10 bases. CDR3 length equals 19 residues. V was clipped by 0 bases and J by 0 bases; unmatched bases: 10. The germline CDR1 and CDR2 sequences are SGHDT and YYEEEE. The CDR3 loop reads CASSLEASGSWASTDTQYF. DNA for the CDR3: TGTGCCAGCAGCTTGGAGGCTAGCGGGAGTTGGGCGAGCACAGATACGCAGTATTTT.

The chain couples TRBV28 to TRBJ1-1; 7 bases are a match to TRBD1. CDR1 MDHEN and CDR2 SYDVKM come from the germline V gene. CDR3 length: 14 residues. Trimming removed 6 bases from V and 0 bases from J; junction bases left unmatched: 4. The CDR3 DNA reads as TGTGCCAGCAGACAGGGGAGGATGAACACTGAAGCTTTCTTT. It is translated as CASRQGRMNTEAFF.

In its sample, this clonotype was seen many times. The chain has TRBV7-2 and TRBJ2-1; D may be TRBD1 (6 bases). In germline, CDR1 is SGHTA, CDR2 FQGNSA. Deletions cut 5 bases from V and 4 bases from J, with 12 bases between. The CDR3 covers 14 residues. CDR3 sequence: CASSPGQTYNEQFF. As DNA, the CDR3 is TGTGCCAGCAGCCCCGGACAGACGTACAATGAGCAGTTCTTC.

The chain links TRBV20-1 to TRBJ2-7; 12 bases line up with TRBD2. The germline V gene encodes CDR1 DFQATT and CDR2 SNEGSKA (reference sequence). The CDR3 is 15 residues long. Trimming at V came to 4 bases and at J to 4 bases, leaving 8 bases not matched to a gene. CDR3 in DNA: TGCAGTGCTATCGGACTAGCGGGATATTTGTACGAGCAGTACTTC. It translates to CSAIGLAGYLYEQYF.

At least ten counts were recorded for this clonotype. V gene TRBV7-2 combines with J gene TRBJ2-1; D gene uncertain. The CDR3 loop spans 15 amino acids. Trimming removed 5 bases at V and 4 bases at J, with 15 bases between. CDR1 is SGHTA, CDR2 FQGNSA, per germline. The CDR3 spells CASSHSPGLYNEQFF. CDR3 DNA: TGTGCCAGCAGCCACTCCCCCGGGCTTTACAATGAGCAGTTCTTC.

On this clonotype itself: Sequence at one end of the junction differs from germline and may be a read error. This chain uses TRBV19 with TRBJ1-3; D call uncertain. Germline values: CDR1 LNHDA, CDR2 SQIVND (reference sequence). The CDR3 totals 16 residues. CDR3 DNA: TGTGCCAGTAGTATTTTTGGCCTTATCGCTGGAAACACCAGATATTTT. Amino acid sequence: CASSIFGLIAGNTRYF.

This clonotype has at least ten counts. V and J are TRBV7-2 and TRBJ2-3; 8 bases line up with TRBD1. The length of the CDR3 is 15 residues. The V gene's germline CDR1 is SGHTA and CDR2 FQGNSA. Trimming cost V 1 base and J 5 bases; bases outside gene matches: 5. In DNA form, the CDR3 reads TGTGCCAGCAGCTTAGGGACAGGGCGAAGAGATACGCAGTATTTT. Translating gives CASSLGTGRRDTQYF.

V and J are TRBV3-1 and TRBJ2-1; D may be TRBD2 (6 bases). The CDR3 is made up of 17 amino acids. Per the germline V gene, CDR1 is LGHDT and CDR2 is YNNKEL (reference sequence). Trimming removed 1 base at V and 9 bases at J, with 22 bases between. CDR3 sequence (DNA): TGTGCCAGCAGCCAAGTCGCCTTAGGGACTGCCTCGGGTGAGCAGTTCTTC. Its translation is CASSQVALGTASGEQFF.

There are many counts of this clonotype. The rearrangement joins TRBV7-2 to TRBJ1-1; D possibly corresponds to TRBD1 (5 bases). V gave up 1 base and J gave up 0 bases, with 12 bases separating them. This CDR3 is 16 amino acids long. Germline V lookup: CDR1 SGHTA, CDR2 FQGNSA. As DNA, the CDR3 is TGTGCCAGCAGCTTAGTGGCAGGGCTTATGAACACTGAAGCTTTCTTT. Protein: CASSLVAGLMNTEAFF.

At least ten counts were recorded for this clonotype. The CDR3 nucleotides are TGTGCCAGCAGCCCGATTTGGACTAGCGGGGAGACCCAGTACTTC. It is translated as CASSPIWTSGETQYF. J is TRBJ2-5 and V is TRBV7-2; 11 bases match TRBD2. J lost 5 bases, V lost 5 bases, and 7 bases had no gene match. This CDR3 has 15 amino acids. Germline CDR1 and CDR2: SGHTA and FQGNSA.

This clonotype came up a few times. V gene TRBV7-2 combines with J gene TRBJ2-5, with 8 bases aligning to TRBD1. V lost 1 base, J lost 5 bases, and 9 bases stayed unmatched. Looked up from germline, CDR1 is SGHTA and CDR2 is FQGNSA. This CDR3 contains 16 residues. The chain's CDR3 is CASSLGGTGRTETQYF. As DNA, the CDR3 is TGTGCCAGCAGCTTAGGGGGGACAGGACGTACGGAGACCCAGTACTTC.

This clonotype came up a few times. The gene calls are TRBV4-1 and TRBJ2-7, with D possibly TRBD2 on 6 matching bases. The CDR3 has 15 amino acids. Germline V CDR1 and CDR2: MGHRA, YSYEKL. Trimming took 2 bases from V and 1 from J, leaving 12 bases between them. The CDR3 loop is CASSQSWDLSYEQYF. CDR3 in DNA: TGCGCCAGCAGCCAATCCTGGGACTTATCCTACGAGCAGTACTTC.

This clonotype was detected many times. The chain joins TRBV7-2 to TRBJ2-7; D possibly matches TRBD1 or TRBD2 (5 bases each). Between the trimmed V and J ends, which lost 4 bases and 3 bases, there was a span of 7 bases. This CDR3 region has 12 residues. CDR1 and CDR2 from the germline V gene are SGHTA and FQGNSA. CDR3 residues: CASSWDGYEQYV. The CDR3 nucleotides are TGTGCCAGCAGCTGGGACGGCTACGAGCAGTACGTC.

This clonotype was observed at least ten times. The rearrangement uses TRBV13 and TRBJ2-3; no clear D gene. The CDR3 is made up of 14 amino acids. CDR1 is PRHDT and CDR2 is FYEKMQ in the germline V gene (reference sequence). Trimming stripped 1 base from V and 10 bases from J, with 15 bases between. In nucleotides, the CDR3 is TGTGCCAGCAGCTTAGACGGGCCAGCAAAGGCGCAGTATTTT. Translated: CASSLDGPAKAQYF.

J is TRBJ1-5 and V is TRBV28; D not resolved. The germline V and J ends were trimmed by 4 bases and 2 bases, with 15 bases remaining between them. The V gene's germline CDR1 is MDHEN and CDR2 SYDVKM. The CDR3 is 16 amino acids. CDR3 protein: CASSWGRRLGNQPQHF. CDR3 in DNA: TGTGCCAGCAGTTGGGGAAGGAGGCTGGGCAATCAGCCCCAGCATTTT.

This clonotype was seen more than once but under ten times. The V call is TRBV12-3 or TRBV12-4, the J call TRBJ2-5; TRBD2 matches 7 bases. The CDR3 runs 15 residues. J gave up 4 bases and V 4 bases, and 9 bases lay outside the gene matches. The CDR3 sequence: CASSYIDGGGETQYF. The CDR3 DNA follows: TGTGCCAGCAGTTACATAGATGGGGGGGGAGAGACCCAGTACTTC.

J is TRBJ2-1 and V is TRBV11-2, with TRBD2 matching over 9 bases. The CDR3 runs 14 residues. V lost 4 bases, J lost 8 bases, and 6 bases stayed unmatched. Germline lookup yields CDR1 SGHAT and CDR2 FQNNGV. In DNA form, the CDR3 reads TGTGCCAGCAGCTCGGGACTAGCTAGGCATGAGCAGTTCTTC. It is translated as CASSSGLARHEQFF. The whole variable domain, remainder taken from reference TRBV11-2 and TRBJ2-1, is EAGVAQSPRYKIIEKRQSVAFWCNPISGHATLYWYQQILGQGPKLLIQFQNNGVVDDSQLPKDRFSAERLKGVDSTLKIQPAKLEDSAVYLCASSSGLARHEQFFGPGTRLTVL.

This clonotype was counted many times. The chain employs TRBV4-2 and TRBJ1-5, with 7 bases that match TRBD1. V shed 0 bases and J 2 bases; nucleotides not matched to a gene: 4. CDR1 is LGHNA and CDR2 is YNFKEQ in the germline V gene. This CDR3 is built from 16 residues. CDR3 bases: TGTGCCAGCAGCCAAGAGGGGGACAGTCGCAATCAGCCCCAGCATTTT. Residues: CASSQEGDSRNQPQHF.

The CDR3 here is CSARDSGRVDTQYF. The CDR3 DNA is TGCAGTGCTAGAGATAGCGGTAGAGTAGATACGCAGTATTTT. V gene TRBV20-1 combines with J gene TRBJ2-3; D is perhaps TRBD2 (6 bases). The germline V gene encodes CDR1 DFQATT and CDR2 SNEGSKA (reference sequence). The CDR3 has 14 residues. V shed 0 bases and J shed 5 bases, with 12 bases lying between them.

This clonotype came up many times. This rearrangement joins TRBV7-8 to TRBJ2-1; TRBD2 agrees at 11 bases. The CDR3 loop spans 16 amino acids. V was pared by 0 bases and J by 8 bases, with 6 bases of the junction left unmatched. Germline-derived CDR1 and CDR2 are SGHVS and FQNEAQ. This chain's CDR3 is CASSLALAGGNDEQFF. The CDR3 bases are TGTGCCAGCAGCTTAGCCCTAGCGGGAGGTAATGATGAGCAGTTCTTC.

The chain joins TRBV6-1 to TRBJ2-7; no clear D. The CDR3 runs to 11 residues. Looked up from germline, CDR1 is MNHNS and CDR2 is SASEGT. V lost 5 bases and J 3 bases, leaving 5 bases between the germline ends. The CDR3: CASSSYYEQYV. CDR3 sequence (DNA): TGTGCCAGCAGTTCCTACTACGAGCAGTACGTC.